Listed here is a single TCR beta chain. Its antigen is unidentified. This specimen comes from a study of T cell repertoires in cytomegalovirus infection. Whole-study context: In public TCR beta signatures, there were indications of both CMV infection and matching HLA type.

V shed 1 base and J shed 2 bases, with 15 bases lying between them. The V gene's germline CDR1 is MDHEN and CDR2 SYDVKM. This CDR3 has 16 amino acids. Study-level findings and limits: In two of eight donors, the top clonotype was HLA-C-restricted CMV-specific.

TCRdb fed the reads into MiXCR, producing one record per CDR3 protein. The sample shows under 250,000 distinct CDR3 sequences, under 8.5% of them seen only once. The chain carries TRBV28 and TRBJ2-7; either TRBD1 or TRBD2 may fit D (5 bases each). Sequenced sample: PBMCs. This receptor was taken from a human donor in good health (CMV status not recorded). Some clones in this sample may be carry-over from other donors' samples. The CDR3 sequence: CASSLSRGEYPYEQYF. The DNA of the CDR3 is TGTGCCAGCAGTTTATCGAGAGGGGAGTACCCCTACGAGCAGTACTTC.